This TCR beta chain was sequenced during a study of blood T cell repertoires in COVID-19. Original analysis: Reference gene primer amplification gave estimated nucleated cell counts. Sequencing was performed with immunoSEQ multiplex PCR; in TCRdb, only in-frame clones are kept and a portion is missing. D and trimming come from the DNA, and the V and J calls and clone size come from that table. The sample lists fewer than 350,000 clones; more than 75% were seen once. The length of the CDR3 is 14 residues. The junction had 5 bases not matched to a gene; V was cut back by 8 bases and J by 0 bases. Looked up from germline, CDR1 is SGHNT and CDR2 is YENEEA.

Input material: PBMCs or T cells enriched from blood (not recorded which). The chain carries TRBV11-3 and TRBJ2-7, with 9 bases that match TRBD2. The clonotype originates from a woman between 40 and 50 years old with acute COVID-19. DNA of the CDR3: TGTGCCAGCCAGCGGACTAGCGCCTCCTACGAGCAGTACTTC. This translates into CASQRTSASYEQYF.